This T cell receptor beta chain originates from a study of blood T cell repertoires in COVID-19. On the study more broadly: Both acute and convalescent COVID-19 samples were obtained from the United States, Italy and Spain.

CDR1 and CDR2 from the germline V gene are LNHNV and YYDKDF (reference sequence). The V end lost 5 bases, the J end lost 0 bases, and 5 bases lay between the germline ends. This CDR3 spans 14 amino acids. The assay was immunoSEQ multiplex PCR, and TCRdb's table has in-frame clones only and misses some. Here the sample spans tens of thousands of clones, approximately 91% being singletons. This clonotype originated in a human donor with active COVID-19. The donor label of this sample is uncertain. J is TRBJ1-6 and V is TRBV15; D call uncertain. Sequencing was carried out using peripheral blood. CDR3: CATSGSSYNSPLHF. As DNA, the CDR3 is TGTGCCACCAGCGGGAGCTCCTATAATTCACCCCTCCACTTT.